This T cell receptor beta chain stems from a study of blood T cells in healthy people across ages. A second PCR, run for roughly 6 to 11 cycles, used a sample-barcoded 5' primer plus a J-beta primer mix. The template-switch adaptor, which had 12 random nucleotides, put a tag on each cDNA molecule. TCRdb independently ran MiXCR on the 5' RACE reads; one entry per CDR3 protein. In the table there are about 1,400,000 distinct CDR3 sequences, approximately 59% of which are singletons. The germline V gene has CDR1 DFQATT and CDR2 SNEGSKA (reference sequence). The CDR3 sequence is 15 residues long. V was clipped by 1 base and J by 0 bases; unmatched bases: 6. In terms of origin and age, donors were healthy Caucasian individuals from Russia aged about 6 to 90. Per-sample PBMC isolation yielded at least 7 million cells. Every sample gave at least 5.5 micrograms of total RNA when it was extracted.

The sequence derives from a man younger than 30 in good health. Sequencing was done on a sample of blood. The chain joins TRBV20-1 to TRBJ2-7, with 7 bases fitting TRBD2. CDR3 nucleotides: TGCAGTGCTAGAGTAGCGCGGGGGAGCTCCTACGAGCAGTACTTC. Translation gives CSARVARGSSYEQYF.